Listed below are T cell receptor beta chains from one sample, sequenced in a study of T cell responses to AZD1222 COVID-19 vaccine. Generated by immunoSEQ multiplex PCR, the TCRdb table keeps only in-frame clones and is missing some. The sample has more than 85,000 clones; about 88% are singletons. This material consisted of peripheral blood, taken on day 0 of AZD1222 vaccination. The receptors originated from an adult in good health. The CDR3 runs from the conserved cysteine through the conserved F or W. A D gene is named only where the DNA matches it firmly. Expanded clones are given a class, and other clones once, few, many or no size at all.

v_gene: TRBV5-1; abundance: -; d_gene: -; j_gene: TRBJ1-1; CDR3nt: TGCGCCAGCAGCTTGGGTGAAAGGGGGGACACTGAAGCTTTCTTT; CDR3aa: CASSLGERGDTEAFF
v_gene: TRBV6-1; abundance: -; d_gene: TRBD1; j_gene: TRBJ1-5; CDR3nt: TGTGCCAGCAGTGAACAGGGGGGCAATCAGCCCCAGCATTTT; CDR3aa: CASSEQGGNQPQHF
v_gene: TRBV5-4; abundance: -; d_gene: -; j_gene: TRBJ2-3; CDR3nt: TGTGCCAGCAGCAAGCCGGGACTCCACAACACAGATACGCAGTATTTT; CDR3aa: CASSKPGLHNTDTQYF
v_gene: TRBV7-9; abundance: -; d_gene: -; j_gene: TRBJ2-7; CDR3nt: TGTGCCAGCAGCGCCCCGAACTATCCCGAGCAGTACTTC; CDR3aa: CASSAPNYPEQYF
v_gene: TRBV12-3/TRBV12-4; abundance: -; d_gene: TRBD1; j_gene: TRBJ1-2; CDR3nt: TGTGCCAGCAGCTGGACAGGGTCGGGCTACACCTTC; CDR3aa: CASSWTGSGYTF
v_gene: TRBV28; abundance: once; d_gene: TRBD1; j_gene: TRBJ1-5; CDR3nt: TGTGCCAGCAGTTCGACAGGGGATCACCAGCCCCAGCATTTT; CDR3aa: CASSSTGDHQPQHF
v_gene: TRBV27; abundance: -; d_gene: TRBD1; j_gene: TRBJ2-1; CDR3nt: TGTGCCAGCAGTTTCACCGGGACAGGGCAGTTCTTC; CDR3aa: CASSFTGTGQFF
v_gene: TRBV5-1; abundance: -; d_gene: TRBD1; j_gene: TRBJ1-2; CDR3nt: TGCGCCAGCAGCTCGGACAGGGTGAGGGGCTACACCTTC; CDR3aa: CASSSDRVRGYTF
v_gene: TRBV15; abundance: -; d_gene: -; j_gene: TRBJ2-3; CDR3nt: TGTGCCACCAGCAGAGATCTCTCGGGTGGTACGCAGTATTTT; CDR3aa: CATSRDLSGGTQYF
v_gene: TRBV6-2/TRBV6-3; abundance: -; d_gene: -; j_gene: TRBJ2-7; CDR3nt: TGTGCCAGCAGTTACGGGGCTAGCGAGCAGTACTTC; CDR3aa: CASSYGASEQYF